This entry lists 11 T cell receptor beta chains sequenced from one sample in a study of CD8+ T cells in alopecia areata. Isolated RNA was reverse transcribed into cDNA used as the sequencing template. Method: immunoSEQ multiplex PCR; TCRdb's copy keeps in-frame clones and lacks some. Of 95,000 to 100,000 clones in the sample, roughly 56% were seen once. The treatment denotes: oral pan-JAK inhibitor, 5-10 mg twice daily. The sample in question was CD8+ T cells sorted from blood, obtained at roughly week 55, from a patient treated with tofacitinib. The source is a human donor with alopecia areata.

The V and J genes are TRBV28 and TRBJ2-3; D unclear. Germline V lookup: CDR1 MDHEN, CDR2 SYDVKM. CDR3 size: 14 residues. Trimming removed 4 bases from V and 6 bases from J, with 14 bases in between. CDR3 bases: TGTGCCAGCAGTTGGGCCCGACGGGCTGATACGCAGTATTTT. This gives the protein CASSWARRADTQYF.

The chain carries TRBV2 and TRBJ2-1, with D hard to call. The V end was cut by 3 bases, the J end by 4 bases, with 7 bases between. Germline values: CDR1 SNHLY, CDR2 FYNNEI. The CDR3 runs to 13 residues. The CDR3 nucleotides read TGTGCCAGCAGTGACAGGCGGTACAATGAGCAGTTCTTC. It yields the protein CASSDRRYNEQFF. Full variable domain (missing parts from reference TRBV2 and TRBJ2-1): EPEVTQTPSHQVTQMGQEVILRCVPISNHLYFYWYRQILGQKVEFLVSFYNNEISEKSEIFDDQFSVERPDGSNFTLKIRSTKLEDSAMYFCASSDRRYNEQFFGPGTRLTVL.

This clone was counted a few times. The chain combines TRBV29-1 with TRBJ1-2; no clear D. From germline, CDR1 is SQVTM and CDR2 ANQGSEA. Trimming took off 1 base at V and 0 bases at J, with 12 bases between the two ends. The CDR3 spans 15 residues. For the CDR3, the DNA is TGCAGCGTTGAAGCTTGGGCAGACGCTAACTATGGCTACACCTTC. Its translation: CSVEAWADANYGYTF.

The gene calls are TRBV6-6 and TRBJ2-5; D is uncertain. The V gene lost 0 bases and the J gene lost 5 bases, with 10 bases spanning the gap. The CDR3 spans 14 residues. Germline V gene data show CDR1 as MNHNY and CDR2 as SVGAGI (reference sequence). CDR3 loop: CASSYSFFEETQYF. CDR3 sequence (DNA): TGTGCCAGCAGTTACTCTTTCTTTGAGGAGACCCAGTACTTC.

V is TRBV29-1 and J is TRBJ2-7, with D unclear. CDR3 length equals 12 residues. Germline CDR1 SQVTM, CDR2 ANQGSEA. Trimming removed 0 bases at V and 4 bases at J, with 7 bases between. The CDR3 spells CSVEELGYEQYF. The CDR3 nucleotides read TGCAGCGTTGAAGAATTAGGATACGAGCAGTACTTC.

This chain uses TRBV4-1 with TRBJ2-2; 12 bases match TRBD1. CDR1 MGHRA and CDR2 YSYEKL come from the germline V gene. The CDR3 loop spans 16 amino acids. V trimming: 4 bases; J trimming: 6 bases; junction bases outside the gene matches: 6. CDR3 nucleotides: TGCGCCAGCAGCCCGGGACAGGGGGCGCGGGCCGGGGAGCTGTTTTTT. This encodes CASSPGQGARAGELFF.

The sample holds a few counts of this clone. V gene TRBV19 combines with J gene TRBJ1-1; D is unclear. This CDR3 is 14 amino acids long. In germline, CDR1 is LNHDA, CDR2 SQIVND (reference sequence). V lost 6 bases, J lost 0 bases, and 11 bases lay in between. The CDR3 bases are TGTGCCAGTAGCGGACGGTTCATGAACACTGAAGCTTTCTTT. This encodes CASSGRFMNTEAFF.

The V and J genes are TRBV2 and TRBJ1-6; D is uncertain. Germline loops: CDR1 SNHLY, CDR2 FYNNEI. Trimming took off 2 bases at V and 11 bases at J, with 13 bases between the two ends. This CDR3 region has 14 residues. This CDR3 is CASSERDAKPPLHF. The CDR3 DNA reads TGTGCCAGCAGTGAAAGAGACGCTAAACCACCCCTCCACTTT.

A word on this clone: Its ends do not fully match the called genes, so a read error is possible. The gene calls are TRBV7-7 and TRBJ2-2; D might be TRBD1 or TRBD2, each matching 5 bases. CDR3 length equals 16 residues. Germline CDR1 is SSHAT and CDR2 is FNYEAQ (reference sequence). Here the CDR3 DNA reads TGTGCTAGCAGCTTATATGTGGGGGCGAACACCGGGGAGCTGTTTTTT. This encodes CASSLYVGANTGELFF. Filled out from reference TRBV7-7 and TRBJ2-2, the complete variable domain reads GAGVSQSPRYKVTKRGQDVTLRCDPISSHATLYWYQQALGQGPEFLTYFNYEAQPDKSGLPSDRFSAERPEGSISTLTIQRTEQRDSAMYRCASSLYVGANTGELFFGEGSRLTVL.

This clone was seen a few times. The chain recombines TRBV29-1 with TRBJ2-7, with TRBD2 matching over 16 bases. The CDR3 spans 17 residues. The junction had 9 bases not matched to a gene; V was cut back by 4 bases and J by 3 bases. From germline, CDR1 is SQVTM and CDR2 ANQGSEA. DNA of the CDR3: TGCAGCGTTGCGGGACTAGCGGGGGGGGCCCCCCTCTACGAGCAGTACTTC. This sequence encodes CSVAGLAGGAPLYEQYF.

The DNA of the CDR3 is TGTGCCAGCAGCCCCAATCCGGGACTAGCGGGGGGCGAAAACACAGATACGCAGTATTTT. Protein: CASSPNPGLAGGENTDTQYF. This sequence joins TRBV13 and TRBJ2-3; 15 positions match TRBD2. The CDR3 totals 20 residues. CDR1 is PRHDT, CDR2 FYEKMQ, per germline (reference sequence). Losses at the gene ends were 5 bases for V and 2 bases for J; bases not matched to a gene: 14.